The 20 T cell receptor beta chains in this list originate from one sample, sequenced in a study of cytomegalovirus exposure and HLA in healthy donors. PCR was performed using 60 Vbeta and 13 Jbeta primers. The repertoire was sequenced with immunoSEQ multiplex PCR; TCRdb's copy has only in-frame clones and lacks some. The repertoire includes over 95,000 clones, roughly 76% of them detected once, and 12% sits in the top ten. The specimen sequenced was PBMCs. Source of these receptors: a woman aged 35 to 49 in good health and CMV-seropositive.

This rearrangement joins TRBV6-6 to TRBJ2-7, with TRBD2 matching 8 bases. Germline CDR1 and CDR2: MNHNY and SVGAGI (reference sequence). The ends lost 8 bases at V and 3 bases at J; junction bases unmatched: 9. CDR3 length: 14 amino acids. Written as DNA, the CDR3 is TGTGCCAGCGGCAGGAAAGCGGGGGACTACGAGCAGTACTTC. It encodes CASGRKAGDYEQYF.

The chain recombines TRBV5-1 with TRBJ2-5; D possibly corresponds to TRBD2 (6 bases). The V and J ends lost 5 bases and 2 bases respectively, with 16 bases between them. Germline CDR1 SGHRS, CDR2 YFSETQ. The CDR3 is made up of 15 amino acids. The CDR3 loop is CASRRDSLLQETQYF. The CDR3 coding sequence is TGCGCCAGCAGGAGGGACTCTCTATTACAAGAGACCCAGTACTTC.

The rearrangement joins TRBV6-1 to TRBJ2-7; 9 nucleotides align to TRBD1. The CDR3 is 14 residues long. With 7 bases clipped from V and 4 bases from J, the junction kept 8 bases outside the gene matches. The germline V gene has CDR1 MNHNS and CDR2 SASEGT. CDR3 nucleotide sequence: TGTGCCAGCACCATAACAGGGGGCCCATACGAGCAGTACTTC. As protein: CASTITGGPYEQYF.

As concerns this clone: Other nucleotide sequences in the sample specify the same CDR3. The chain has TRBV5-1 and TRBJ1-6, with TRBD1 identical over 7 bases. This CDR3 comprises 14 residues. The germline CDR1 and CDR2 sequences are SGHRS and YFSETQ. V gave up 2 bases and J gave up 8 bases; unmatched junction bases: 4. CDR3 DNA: TGCGCCAGCAGCTTACAGGGGCTAGATTCACCCCTCCACTTT. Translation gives CASSLQGLDSPLHF.

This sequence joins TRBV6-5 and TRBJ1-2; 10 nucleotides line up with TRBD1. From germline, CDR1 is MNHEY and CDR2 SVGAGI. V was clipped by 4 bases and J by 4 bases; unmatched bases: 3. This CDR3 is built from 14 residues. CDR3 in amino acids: CASSLWTGGYGYTF. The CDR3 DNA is TGTGCCAGCAGTTTGTGGACAGGGGGCTATGGCTACACCTTC.

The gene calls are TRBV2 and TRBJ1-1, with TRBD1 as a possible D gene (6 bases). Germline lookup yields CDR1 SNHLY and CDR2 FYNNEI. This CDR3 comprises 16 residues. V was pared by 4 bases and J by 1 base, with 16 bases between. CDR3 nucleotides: TGTGCCAGCAGTGCCTTCGGGACAACCTGGAACACTGAAGCTTTCTTT. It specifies CASSAFGTTWNTEAFF. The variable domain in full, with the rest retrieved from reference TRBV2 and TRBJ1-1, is EPEVTQTPSHQVTQMGQEVILRCVPISNHLYFYWYRQILGQKVEFLVSFYNNEISEKSEIFDDQFSVERPDGSNFTLKIRSTKLEDSAMYFCASSAFGTTWNTEAFFGQGTRLTVV.

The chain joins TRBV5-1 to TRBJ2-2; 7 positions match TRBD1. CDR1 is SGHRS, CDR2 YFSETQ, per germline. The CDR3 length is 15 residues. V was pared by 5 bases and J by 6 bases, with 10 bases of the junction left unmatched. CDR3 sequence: CASSEDTGASGELFF. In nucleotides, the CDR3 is TGCGCCAGCAGTGAAGACACAGGGGCCTCCGGGGAGCTGTTTTTT.

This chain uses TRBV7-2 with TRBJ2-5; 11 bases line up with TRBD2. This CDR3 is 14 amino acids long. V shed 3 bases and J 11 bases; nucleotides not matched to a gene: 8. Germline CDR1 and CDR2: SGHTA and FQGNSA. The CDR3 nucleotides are TGTGCCAGCAGCTTTCCGCTAGCGGGGGGCCGACAGTACTTC. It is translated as CASSFPLAGGRQYF. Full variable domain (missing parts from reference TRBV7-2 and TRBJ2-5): GAGVSQSPSNKVTEKGKDVELRCDPISGHTALYWYRQSLGQGLEFLIYFQGNSAPDKSGLPSDRFSAERTGGSVSTLTIQRTQQEDSAVYLCASSFPLAGGRQYFGPGTRLLVL.

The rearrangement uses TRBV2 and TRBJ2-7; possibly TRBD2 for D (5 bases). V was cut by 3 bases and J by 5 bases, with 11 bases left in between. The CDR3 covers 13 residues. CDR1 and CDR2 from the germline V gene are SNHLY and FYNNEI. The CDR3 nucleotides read TGTGCCAGCAGTGAGCGAGGGCTCCACGAGCAGTACTTC. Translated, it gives CASSERGLHEQYF.

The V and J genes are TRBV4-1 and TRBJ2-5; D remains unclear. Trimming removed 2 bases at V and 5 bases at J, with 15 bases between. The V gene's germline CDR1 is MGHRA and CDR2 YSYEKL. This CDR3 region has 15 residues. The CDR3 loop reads CASSQPERNRETQYF. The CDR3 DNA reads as TGCGCCAGCAGCCAACCTGAGAGAAATCGGGAGACCCAGTACTTC.

The CDR3 DNA follows: TGTGCCAGCAGCCCTCGACTAGCGGGGCAAGGGGAGCAGTACTTC. It codes for CASSPRLAGQGEQYF. The rearrangement links TRBV7-3 to TRBJ2-7, with 11 bases fitting TRBD2. The CDR3 has 15 residues. CDR1 and CDR2 (germline): SGHTA, FQGTGA. J was trimmed by 7 bases and V by 5 bases; bases with no gene match: 10.

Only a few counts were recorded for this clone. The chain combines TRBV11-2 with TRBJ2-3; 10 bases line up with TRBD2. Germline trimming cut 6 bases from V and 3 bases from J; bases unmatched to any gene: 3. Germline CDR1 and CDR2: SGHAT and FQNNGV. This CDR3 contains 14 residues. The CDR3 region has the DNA TGTGCCAGCAGACCTAGCGGGGGTACAGATACGCAGTATTTT. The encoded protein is CASRPSGGTDTQYF.

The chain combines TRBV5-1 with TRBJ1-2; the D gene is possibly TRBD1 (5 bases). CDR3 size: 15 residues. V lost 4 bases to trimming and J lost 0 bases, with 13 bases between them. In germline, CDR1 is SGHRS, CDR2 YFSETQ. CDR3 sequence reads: CASSPYRRSNYGYTF. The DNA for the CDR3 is TGCGCCAGCAGCCCTTACAGGAGATCTAACTATGGCTACACCTTC.

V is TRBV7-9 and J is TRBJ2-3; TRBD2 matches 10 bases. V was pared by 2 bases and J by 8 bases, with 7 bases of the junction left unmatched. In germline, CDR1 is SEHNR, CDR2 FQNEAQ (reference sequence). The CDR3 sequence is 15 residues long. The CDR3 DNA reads TGTGCCAGCAGCTTAATGACTAGCGGGCCTATTACGCAGTATTTT. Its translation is CASSLMTSGPITQYF.

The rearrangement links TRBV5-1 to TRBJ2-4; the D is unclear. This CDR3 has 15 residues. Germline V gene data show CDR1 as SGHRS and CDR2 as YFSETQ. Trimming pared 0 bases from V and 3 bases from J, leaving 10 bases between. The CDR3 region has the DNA TGCGCCAGCAGCTTGGTTGGGCCGAGCAAAAACATTCAGTACTTC. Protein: CASSLVGPSKNIQYF.

The DNA of the CDR3 is TGTGCCAGCAGCTCCCTCTTGGGCGAGACCCAGTACTTC. This encodes CASSSLLGETQYF. The chain combines TRBV5-5 with TRBJ2-5, with D unresolved. V was shortened by 3 bases and J by 5 bases, with 11 bases between the two germline ends. CDR3 length equals 13 residues. The germline gives CDR1 SGHKS, CDR2 YYEKEE (reference sequence).

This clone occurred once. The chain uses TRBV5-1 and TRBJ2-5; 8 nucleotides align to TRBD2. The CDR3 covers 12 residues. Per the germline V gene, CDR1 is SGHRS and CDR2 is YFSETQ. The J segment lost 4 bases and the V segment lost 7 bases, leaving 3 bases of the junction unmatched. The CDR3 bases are TGCGCCAGCGCCAGCGGGGGAGAGACCCAGTACTTC. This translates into CASASGGETQYF.

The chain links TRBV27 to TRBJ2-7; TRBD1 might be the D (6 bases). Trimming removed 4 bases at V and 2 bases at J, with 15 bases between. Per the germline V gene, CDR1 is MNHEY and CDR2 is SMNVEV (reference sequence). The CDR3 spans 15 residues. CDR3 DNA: TGTGCCAGCAGTTGGGGTGGACAGTCAGCCTACGAGCAGTACTTC. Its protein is CASSWGGQSAYEQYF.

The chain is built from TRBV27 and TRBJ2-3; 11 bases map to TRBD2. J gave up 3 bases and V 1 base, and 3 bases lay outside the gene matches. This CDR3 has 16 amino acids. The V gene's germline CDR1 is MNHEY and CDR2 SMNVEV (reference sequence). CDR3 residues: CASSLLAGGNTDTQYF. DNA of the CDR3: TGTGCCAGCAGTTTATTAGCGGGGGGGAATACAGATACGCAGTATTTT.

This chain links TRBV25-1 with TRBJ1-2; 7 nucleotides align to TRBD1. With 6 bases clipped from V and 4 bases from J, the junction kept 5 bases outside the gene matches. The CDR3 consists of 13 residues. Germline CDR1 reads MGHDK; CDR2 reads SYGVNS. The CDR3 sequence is CASSGGQIYGYTF. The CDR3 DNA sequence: TGTGCCAGCAGCGGGGGACAGATCTATGGCTACACCTTC.